This T cell receptor beta chain comes out of a study of blood T cells in healthy people across ages. Study findings and constraints: Donor CMV status, an unknown factor, possibly confounded changes in expanded clonotypes. Naive T cell percentage showed a strong correlation with the diversity of TCR beta.

Primers used in a second PCR of about 6 to 11 cycles were a sample-barcoded 5' primer and a J-beta primer mix. MiXCR was run by TCRdb on the 5' RACE reads, yielding one entry per CDR3 protein. In the table there are 800,000 to 950,000 distinct CDR3 sequences, around 29% of which are singletons. V lost 1 base, J lost 5 bases, and 12 bases lay in between. This CDR3 is 14 amino acids long. The germline V gene has CDR1 MGHRA and CDR2 YSYEKL. On this clonotype itself: Its target is unknown.

Donors each provided roughly 11 milliliters of peripheral blood. This same sample was also taken into another study, of T cells of mothers and their children.

Specimen: blood. The receptor was isolated from a woman between 35 and 50 years old in good health. The V and J genes are TRBV4-1 and TRBJ2-7; D is tentatively TRBD1 or TRBD2 (6 bases each). CDR3 bases: TGCGCCAGCAGCCAAGGCCGGGGGCATGACGAGCAGTACTTC. As protein: CASSQGRGHDEQYF.